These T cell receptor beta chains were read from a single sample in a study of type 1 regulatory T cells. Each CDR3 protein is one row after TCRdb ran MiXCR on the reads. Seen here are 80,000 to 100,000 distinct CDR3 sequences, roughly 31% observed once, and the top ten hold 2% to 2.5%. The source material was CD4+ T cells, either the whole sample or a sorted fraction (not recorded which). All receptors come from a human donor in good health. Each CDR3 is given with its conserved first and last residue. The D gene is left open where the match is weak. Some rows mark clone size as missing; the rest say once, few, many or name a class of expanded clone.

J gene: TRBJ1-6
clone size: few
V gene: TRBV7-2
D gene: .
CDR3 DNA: TGTGCCAGCAGCTTAATTGCTAGCTCCTATAATTCACCCCTCCACTTT
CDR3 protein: CASSLIASSYNSPLHF

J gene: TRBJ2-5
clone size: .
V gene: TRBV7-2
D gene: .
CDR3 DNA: TGTGCCAGCAGCGCCGCGGAGACCCAGTACTTC
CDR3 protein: CASSAAETQYF

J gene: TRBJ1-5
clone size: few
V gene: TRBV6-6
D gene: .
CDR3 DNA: TGTGCCAGCAGTGGGCAGGGTCTTCGCAATCAGCCCCAGCATTTT
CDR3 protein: CASSGQGLRNQPQHF

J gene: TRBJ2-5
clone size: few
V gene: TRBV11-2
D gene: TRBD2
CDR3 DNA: TGTGCCAGCAGCCGTCCACTAGCGGGAGCGGAGACCCAGTACTTC
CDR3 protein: CASSRPLAGAETQYF

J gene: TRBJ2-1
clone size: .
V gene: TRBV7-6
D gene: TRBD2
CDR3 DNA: TGTGCCAGCAGCTTAGTGGCTAGCGGGCCCCCCTACAATGAGCAGTTCTTC
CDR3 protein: CASSLVASGPPYNEQFF

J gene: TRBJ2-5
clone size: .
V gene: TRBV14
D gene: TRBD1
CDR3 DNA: TGTGCCAGCAGCCACTGGACAGGGGGCAAAGAGACCCAGTACTTC
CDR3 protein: CASSHWTGGKETQYF

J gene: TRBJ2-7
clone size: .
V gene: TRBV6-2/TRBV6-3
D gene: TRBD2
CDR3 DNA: TGTGCCAGCAGTGACCCAGGACTAGTCGGCGTGCAGTACTTC
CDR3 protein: CASSDPGLVGVQYF

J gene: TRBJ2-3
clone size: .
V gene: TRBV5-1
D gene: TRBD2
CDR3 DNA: TGCGCCAGCAGTCTGCGGGGACTAGATACAGATACGCAGTATTTT
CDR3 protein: CASSLRGLDTDTQYF

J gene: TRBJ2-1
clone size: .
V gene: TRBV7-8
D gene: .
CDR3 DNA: TGTACCAGCAGCTTAGCCAAATCTGGGGTAAGAGGAGAGCAGTTCTTC
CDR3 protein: CTSSLAKSGVRGEQFF

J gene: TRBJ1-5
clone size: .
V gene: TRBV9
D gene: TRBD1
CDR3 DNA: TGTGCCAGCAGTCGGACAGGGGGCAATCAGCCCCAGCATTTT
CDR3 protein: CASSRTGGNQPQHF

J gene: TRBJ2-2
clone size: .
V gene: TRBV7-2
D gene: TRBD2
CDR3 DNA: TGTGCCACCCCGGGGGGGGAACGTCGGACCGGGGAGCTGTTTTTT
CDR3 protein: CATPGGERRTGELFF

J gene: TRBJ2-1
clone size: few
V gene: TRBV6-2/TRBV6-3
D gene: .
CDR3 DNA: TGTGCCAGCCAGCCGGGACGAGGAGTCAATGAGCAGTTCTTC
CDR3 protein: CASQPGRGVNEQFF

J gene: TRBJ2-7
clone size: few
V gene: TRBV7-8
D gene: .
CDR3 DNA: TGTGCCAGCAGCTTAGCGGGGCAGGGGACCGAGCAGTACTTC
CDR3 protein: CASSLAGQGTEQYF

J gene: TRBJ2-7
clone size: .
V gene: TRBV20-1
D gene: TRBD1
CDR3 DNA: TGCAGTGCTTCAAGGACAGGGGGCTACGAGCAGTACTTC
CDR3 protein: CSASRTGGYEQYF

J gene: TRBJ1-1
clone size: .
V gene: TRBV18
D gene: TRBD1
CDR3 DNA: TGTGCCAGCTCACCACCGGGACAGGGGAATACTGAAGCTTTCTTT
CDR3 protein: CASSPPGQGNTEAFF

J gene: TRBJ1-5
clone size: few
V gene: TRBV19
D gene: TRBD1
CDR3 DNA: TGTGCCAGTAGTATTTACAGGGGTCTCCAGCATTTT
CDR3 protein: CASSIYRGLQHF

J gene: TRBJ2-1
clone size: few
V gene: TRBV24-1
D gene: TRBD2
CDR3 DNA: TGTGCCACCAGTGACCCGGGACTAGCGACTGGCAATGAGCAGTTCTTC
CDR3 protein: CATSDPGLATGNEQFF

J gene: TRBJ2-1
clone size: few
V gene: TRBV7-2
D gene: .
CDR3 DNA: TGTGCCAGCAGCTTAGCGGGCACCTACCAGGGGGCTAAAGCGGGATACAATGAGCAGTTCTTC
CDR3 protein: CASSLAGTYQGAKAGYNEQFF

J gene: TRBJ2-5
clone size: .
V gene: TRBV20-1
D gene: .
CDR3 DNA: TGCAGTGTCCCCCTTCTAGCGTTACAAGAGACCCAGTACTTC
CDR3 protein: CSVPLLALQETQYF

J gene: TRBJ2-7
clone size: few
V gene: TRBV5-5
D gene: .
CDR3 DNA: TGTGCCAGCAGCTTGGTTTACCCTGGATACGAGCAGTACTTC
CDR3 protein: CASSLVYPGYEQYF

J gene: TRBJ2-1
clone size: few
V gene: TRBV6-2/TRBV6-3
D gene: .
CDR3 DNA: TGTGCCAGCAGTAATCATCTCAATGAGCAGTTCTTC
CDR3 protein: CASSNHLNEQFF

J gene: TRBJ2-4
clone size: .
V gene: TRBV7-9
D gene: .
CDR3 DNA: TGTGCCAGCAGCTTAGATGACATTCAGTACTTC
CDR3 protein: CASSLDDIQYF